The T cell receptor (beta chain) described here comes from a study of technical replicates of blood from a handful of donors. TCRdb's copy holds only in-frame clones and misses some; the assay was immunoSEQ multiplex PCR. There are about 98,000 clones in the sample; approximately 96% occur only once, and approximately 0.21% lies in the top ten. The CDR3 consists of 13 residues. Trimming stripped 5 bases from V and 6 bases from J, with 10 bases between. Germline lookup yields CDR1 MNHEY and CDR2 SVGAGI. Sequences were obtained from T cells isolated from PBMCs. This receptor was obtained from a human donor in good health. V is TRBV6-5 and J is TRBJ1-4; no firm D call. The CDR3 nucleotides read TGTGCCAGCAGTGGGTCCCTAGATGAAAAACTGTTTTTT. It codes for CASSGSLDEKLFF.